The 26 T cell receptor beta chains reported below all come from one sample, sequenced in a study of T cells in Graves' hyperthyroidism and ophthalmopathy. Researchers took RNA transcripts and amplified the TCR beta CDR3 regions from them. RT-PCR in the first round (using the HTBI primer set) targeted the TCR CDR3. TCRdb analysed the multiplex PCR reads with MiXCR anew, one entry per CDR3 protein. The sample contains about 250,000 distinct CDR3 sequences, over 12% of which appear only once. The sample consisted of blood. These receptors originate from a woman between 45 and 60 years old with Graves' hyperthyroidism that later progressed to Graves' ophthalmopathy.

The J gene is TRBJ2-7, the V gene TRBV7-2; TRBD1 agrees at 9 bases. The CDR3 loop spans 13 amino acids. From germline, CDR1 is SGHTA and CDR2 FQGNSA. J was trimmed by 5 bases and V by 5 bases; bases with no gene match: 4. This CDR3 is CASSRDRVDEQYF. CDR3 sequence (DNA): TGTGCCAGCAGCCGGGACAGGGTCGACGAGCAGTACTTC.

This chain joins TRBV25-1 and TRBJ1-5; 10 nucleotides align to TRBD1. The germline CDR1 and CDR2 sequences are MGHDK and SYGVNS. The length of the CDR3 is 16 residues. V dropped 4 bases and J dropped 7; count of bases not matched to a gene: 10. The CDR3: CASSASDRGFRQPQHF. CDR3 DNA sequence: TGTGCCAGCAGTGCTTCGGACAGGGGGTTTAGGCAGCCCCAGCATTTT. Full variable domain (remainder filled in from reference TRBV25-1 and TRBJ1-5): EADIYQTPRYLVIGTGKKITLECSQTMGHDKMYWYQQDPGMELHLIHYSYGVNSTEKGDLSSESTVSRIRTEHFPLTLESARPSHTSQYLCASSASDRGFRQPQHFGDGTRLSIL.

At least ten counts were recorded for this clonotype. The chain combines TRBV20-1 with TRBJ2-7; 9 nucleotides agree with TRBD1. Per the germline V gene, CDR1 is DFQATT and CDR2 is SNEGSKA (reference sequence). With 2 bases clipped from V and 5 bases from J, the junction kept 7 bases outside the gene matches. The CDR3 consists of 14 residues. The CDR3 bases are TGCAGTGCTAGATTGGGACAGGGACCTCACGAGCAGTACTTC. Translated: CSARLGQGPHEQYF.

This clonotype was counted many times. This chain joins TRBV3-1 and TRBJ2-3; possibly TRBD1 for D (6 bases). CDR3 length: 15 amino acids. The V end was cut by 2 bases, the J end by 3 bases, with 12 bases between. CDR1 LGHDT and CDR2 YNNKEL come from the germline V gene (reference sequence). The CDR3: CASSQLQGLTDTQYF. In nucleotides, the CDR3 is TGTGCCAGCAGCCAACTGCAGGGGTTGACAGATACGCAGTATTTT.

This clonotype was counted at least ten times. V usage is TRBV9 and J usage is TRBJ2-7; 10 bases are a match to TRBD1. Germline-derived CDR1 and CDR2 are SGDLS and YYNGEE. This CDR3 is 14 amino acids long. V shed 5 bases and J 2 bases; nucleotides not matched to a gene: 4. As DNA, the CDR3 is TGTGCCAGCAGTACCGGGACAGGGGCCTACGAGCAGTACTTC. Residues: CASSTGTGAYEQYF.

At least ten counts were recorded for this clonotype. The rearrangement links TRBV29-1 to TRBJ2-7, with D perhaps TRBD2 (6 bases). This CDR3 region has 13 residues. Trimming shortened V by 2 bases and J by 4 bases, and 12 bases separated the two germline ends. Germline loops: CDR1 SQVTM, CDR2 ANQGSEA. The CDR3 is CSVETGADYEQYF. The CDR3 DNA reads TGCAGCGTTGAAACGGGAGCGGATTACGAGCAGTACTTC.

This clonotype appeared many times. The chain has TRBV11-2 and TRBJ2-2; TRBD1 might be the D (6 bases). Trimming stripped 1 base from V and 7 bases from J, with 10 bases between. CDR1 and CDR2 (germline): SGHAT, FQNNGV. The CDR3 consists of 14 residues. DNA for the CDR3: TGTGCCAGCAGCTTAGGGGGGCCAGGCGGGGAGCTGTTTTTT. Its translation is CASSLGGPGGELFF.

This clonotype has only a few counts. The CDR3 spells CASSVGSVTYNEQFF. The CDR3, as DNA: TGTGCCAGCAGCGTGGGGAGTGTTACCTACAATGAGCAGTTCTTC. The gene calls are TRBV9 and TRBJ2-1; a possible D gene is TRBD2 (5 bases). The CDR3 totals 15 residues. The V end lost 2 bases, the J end lost 2 bases, and 11 bases lay between the germline ends. The germline gives CDR1 SGDLS, CDR2 YYNGEE.

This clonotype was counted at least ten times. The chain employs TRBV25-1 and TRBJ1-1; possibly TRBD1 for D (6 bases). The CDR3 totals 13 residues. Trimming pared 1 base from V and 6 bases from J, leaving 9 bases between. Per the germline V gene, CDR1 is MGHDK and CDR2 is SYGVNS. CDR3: CASSESGDPEAFF. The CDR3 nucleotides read TGTGCCAGCAGTGAATCAGGGGATCCTGAAGCTTTCTTT.

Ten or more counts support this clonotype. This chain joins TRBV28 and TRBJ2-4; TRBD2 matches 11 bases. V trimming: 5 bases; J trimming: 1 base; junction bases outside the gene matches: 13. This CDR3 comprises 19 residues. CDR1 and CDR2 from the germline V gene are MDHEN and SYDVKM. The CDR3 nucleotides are TGTGCCAGCAGTCCCCCCGGGACTAGCGGCGAGGGGGCCAAAAACATTCAGTACTTC. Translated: CASSPPGTSGEGAKNIQYF. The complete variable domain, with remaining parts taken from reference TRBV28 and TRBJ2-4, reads DVKVTQSSRYLVKRTGEKVFLECVQDMDHENMFWYRQDPGLGLRLIYFSYDVKMKEKGDIPEGYSVSREKKERFSLILESASTNQTSMYLCASSPPGTSGEGAKNIQYFGAGTRLSVL.

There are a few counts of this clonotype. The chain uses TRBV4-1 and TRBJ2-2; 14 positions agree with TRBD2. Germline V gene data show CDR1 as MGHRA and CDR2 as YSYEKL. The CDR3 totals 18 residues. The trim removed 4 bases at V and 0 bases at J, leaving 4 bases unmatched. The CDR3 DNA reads TGCGCCAGCAGCCGACTAGCGGGAGGGCCCACGAACACCGGGGAGCTGTTTTTT. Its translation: CASSRLAGGPTNTGELFF.

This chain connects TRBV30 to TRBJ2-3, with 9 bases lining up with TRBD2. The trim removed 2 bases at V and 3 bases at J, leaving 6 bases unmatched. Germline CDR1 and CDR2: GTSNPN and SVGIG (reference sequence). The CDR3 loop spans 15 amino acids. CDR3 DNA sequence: TGTGCCTGGAGTTTAACTAGCGGGTTAACAGATACGCAGTATTTT. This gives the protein CAWSLTSGLTDTQYF.

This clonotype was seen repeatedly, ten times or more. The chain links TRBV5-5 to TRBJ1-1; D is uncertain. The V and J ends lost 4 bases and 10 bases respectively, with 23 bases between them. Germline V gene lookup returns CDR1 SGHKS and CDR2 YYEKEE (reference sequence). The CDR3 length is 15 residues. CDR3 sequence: CASSPSPGPRVGAFF. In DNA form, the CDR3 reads TGTGCCAGCAGCCCCTCTCCCGGGCCTAGAGTTGGAGCTTTCTTT.

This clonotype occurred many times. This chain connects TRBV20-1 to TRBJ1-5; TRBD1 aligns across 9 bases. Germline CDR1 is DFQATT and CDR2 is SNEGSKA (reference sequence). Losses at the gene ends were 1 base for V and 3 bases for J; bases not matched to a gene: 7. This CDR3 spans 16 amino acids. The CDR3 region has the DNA TGCAGTGCTAGAGTCACGGGACAGGGACTCAATCAGCCCCAGCATTTT. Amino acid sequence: CSARVTGQGLNQPQHF.

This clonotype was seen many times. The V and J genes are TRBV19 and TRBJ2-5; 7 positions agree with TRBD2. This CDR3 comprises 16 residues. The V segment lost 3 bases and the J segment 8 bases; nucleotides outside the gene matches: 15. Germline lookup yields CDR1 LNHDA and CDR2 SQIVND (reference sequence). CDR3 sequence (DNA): TGTGCCAGTAGTATGATTCGGGCGGGAGAGCTGAAAACCCAGTACTTC. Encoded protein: CASSMIRAGELKTQYF.

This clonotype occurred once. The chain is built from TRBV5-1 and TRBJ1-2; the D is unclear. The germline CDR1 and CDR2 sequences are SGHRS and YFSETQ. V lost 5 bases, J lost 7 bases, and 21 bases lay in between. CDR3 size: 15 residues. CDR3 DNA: TGCGCCAGCAGGTGGGCGGTCGCTCAGGAGACTGGCTACACCTTC. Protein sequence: CASRWAVAQETGYTF.

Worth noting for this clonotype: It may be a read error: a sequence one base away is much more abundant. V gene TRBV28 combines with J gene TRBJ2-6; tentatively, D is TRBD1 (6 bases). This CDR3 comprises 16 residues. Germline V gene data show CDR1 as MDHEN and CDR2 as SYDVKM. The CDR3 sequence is CASRAGQLYGANVPTF. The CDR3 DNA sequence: TGTGCCAGCAGAGCCGGACAGCTGTATGGGGCCAACGTCCCGACTTTC.

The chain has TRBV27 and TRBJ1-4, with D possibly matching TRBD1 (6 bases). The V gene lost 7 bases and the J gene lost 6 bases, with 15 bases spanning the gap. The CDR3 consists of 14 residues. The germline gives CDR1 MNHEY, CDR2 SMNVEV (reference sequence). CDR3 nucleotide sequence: TGTGCCAGCAAACCTCAGGGGCCCTATGAAAAACTGTTTTTT. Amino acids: CASKPQGPYEKLFF.

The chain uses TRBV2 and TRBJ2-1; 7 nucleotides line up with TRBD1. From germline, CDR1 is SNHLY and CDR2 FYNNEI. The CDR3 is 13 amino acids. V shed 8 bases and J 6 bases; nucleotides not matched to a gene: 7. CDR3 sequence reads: CASLDNRGNEQFF. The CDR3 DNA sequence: TGTGCCAGCCTAGACAACAGGGGCAATGAGCAGTTCTTC.

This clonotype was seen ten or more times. This chain's CDR3 is CASRRGRTYEQYF. The DNA for the CDR3 is TGTGCCAGCAGACGGGGCAGGACTTACGAGCAGTACTTC. The rearrangement links TRBV6-2 or TRBV6-3 to TRBJ2-7; D may be TRBD1 or TRBD2 (5 bases each). Germline CDR1 is MNHEY and CDR2 is SVGEGT. Trimming stripped 6 bases from V and 4 bases from J, with 13 bases between. The CDR3 contains 13 residues.

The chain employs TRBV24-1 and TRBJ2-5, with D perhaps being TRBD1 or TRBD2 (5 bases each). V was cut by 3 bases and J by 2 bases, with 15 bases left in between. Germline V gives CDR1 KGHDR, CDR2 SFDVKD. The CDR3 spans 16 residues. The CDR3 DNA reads TGTGCCACCAGTGATCCGTCCCCGGGGCTACAAGAGACCCAGTACTTC. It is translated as CATSDPSPGLQETQYF.

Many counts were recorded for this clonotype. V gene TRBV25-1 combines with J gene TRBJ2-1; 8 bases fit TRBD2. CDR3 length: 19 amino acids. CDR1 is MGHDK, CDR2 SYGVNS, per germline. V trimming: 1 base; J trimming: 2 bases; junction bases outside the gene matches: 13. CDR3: CASSEWPLAGKLPYNEQFF. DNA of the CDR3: TGTGCCAGCAGTGAATGGCCCTTAGCGGGAAAGTTACCCTACAATGAGCAGTTCTTC. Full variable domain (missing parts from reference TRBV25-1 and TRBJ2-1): EADIYQTPRYLVIGTGKKITLECSQTMGHDKMYWYQQDPGMELHLIHYSYGVNSTEKGDLSSESTVSRIRTEHFPLTLESARPSHTSQYLCASSEWPLAGKLPYNEQFFGPGTRLTVL.

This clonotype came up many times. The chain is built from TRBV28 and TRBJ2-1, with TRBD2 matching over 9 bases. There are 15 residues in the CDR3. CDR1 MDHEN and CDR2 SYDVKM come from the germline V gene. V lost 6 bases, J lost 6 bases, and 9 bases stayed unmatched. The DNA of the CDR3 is TGTGCCAGCAGACAACTAGCGGGTCGACGCAATGAGCAGTTCTTC. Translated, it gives CASRQLAGRRNEQFF.

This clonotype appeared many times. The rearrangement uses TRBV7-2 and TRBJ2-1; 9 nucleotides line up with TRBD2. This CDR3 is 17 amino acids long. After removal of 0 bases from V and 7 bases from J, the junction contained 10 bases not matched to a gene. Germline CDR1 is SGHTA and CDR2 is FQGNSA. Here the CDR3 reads CASSLARASGRKNEQFF. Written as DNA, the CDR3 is TGTGCCAGCAGCTTAGCGCGGGCGAGCGGGAGGAAGAATGAGCAGTTCTTC. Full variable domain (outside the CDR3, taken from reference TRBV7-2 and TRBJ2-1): GAGVSQSPSNKVTEKGKDVELRCDPISGHTALYWYRQSLGQGLEFLIYFQGNSAPDKSGLPSDRFSAERTGGSVSTLTIQRTQQEDSAVYLCASSLARASGRKNEQFFGPGTRLTVL.

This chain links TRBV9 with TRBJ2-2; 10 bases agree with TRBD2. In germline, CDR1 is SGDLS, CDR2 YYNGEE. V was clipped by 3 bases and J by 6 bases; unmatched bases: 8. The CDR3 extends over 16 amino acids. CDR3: CASSASGRAEAGELFF. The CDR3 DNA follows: TGTGCCAGCAGCGCGAGCGGGAGGGCCGAGGCCGGGGAGCTGTTTTTT.

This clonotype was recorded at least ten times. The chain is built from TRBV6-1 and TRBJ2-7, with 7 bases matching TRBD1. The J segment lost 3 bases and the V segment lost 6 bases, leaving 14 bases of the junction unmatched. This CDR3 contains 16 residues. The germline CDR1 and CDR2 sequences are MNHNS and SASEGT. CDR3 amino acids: CASSRKGGSNYYEQYF. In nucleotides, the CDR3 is TGTGCCAGCAGCAGAAAAGGGGGCAGCAACTACTACGAGCAGTACTTC.